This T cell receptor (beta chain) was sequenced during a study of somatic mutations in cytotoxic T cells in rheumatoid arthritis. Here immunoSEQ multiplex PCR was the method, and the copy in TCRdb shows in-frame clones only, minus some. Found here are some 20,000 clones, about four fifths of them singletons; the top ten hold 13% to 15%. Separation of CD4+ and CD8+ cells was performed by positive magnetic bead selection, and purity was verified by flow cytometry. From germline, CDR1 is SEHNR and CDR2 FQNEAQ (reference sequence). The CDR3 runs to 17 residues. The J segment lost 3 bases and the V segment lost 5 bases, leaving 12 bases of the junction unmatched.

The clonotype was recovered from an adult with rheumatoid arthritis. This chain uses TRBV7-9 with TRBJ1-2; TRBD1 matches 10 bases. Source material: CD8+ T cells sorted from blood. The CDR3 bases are TGTGCCAGCAGCATGGGTCCGGGACAGGGGACCTACTATGGCTACACCTTC. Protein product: CASSMGPGQGTYYGYTF.